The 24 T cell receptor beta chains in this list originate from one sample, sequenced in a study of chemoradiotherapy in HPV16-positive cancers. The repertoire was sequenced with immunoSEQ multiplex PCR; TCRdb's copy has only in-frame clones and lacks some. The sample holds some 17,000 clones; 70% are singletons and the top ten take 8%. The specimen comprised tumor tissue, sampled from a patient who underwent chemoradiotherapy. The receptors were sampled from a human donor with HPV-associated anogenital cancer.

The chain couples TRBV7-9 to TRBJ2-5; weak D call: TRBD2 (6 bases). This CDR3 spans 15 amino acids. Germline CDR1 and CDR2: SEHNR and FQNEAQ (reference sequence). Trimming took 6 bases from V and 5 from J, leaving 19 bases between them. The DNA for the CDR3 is TGTGCCAGCAGTATCGTCATGGGGGGTCGGGAGACCCAGTACTTC. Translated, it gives CASSIVMGGRETQYF.

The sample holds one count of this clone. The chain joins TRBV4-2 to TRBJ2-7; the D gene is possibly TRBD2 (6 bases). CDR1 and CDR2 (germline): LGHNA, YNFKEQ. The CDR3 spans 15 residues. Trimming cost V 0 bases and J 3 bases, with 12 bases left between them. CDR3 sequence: CASSQEDERVYEQYF. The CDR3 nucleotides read TGTGCCAGCAGCCAAGAAGACGAGCGGGTCTACGAGCAGTACTTC.

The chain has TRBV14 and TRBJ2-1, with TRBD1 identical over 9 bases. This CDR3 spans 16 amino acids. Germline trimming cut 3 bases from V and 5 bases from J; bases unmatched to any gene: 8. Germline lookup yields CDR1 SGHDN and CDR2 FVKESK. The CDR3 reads CASSQDPGQGDNEQFF. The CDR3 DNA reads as TGTGCCAGCAGCCAGGACCCGGGACAGGGCGACAATGAGCAGTTCTTC. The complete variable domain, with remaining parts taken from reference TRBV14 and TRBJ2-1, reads EAGVTQFPSHSVIEKGQTVTLRCDPISGHDNLYWYRRVMGKEIKFLLHFVKESKQDESGMPNNRFLAERTGGTYSTLKVQPAELEDSGVYFCASSQDPGQGDNEQFFGPGTRLTVL.

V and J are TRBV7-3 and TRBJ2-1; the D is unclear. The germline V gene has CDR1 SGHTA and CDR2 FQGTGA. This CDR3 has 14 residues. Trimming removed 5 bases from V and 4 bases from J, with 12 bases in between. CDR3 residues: CASSPPLQYNEQFF. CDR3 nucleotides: TGTGCCAGCAGCCCCCCGTTACAGTACAATGAGCAGTTCTTC.

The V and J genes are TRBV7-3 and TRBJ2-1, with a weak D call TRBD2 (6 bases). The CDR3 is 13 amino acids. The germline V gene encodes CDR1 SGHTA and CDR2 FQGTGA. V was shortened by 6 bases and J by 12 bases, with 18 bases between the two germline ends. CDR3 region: CASSRENGSRQFF. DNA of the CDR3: TGTGCCAGCAGTCGAGAAAACGGGAGTCGGCAGTTCTTC.

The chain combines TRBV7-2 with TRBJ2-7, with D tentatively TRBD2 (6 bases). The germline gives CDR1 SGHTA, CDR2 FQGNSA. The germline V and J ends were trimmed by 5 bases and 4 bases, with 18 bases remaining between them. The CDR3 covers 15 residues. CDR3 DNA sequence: TGTGCCAGCAGCGCACCGGGAGACGCCGGGTACGAGCAGTACTTC. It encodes CASSAPGDAGYEQYF.

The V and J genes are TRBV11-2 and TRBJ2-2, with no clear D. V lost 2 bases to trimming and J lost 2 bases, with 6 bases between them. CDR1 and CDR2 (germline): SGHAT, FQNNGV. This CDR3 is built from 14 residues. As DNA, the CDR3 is TGTGCCAGCAGCTTAATCCAAAACACCGGGGAGCTGTTTTTT. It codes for CASSLIQNTGELFF. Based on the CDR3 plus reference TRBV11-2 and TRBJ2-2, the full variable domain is EAGVAQSPRYKIIEKRQSVAFWCNPISGHATLYWYQQILGQGPKLLIQFQNNGVVDDSQLPKDRFSAERLKGVDSTLKIQPAKLEDSAVYLCASSLIQNTGELFFGEGSRLTVL.

The CDR3 protein is CASSFSLGTGTNYGYTF. In DNA form, the CDR3 reads TGTGCCAGCAGCTTCTCTTTGGGGACAGGAACGAACTATGGCTACACCTTC. The chain carries TRBV7-2 and TRBJ1-2; 8 bases are shared with TRBD1. The CDR3 length is 17 residues. Germline V lookup: CDR1 SGHTA, CDR2 FQGNSA. The junction had 11 bases not matched to a gene; V was cut back by 3 bases and J by 2 bases.

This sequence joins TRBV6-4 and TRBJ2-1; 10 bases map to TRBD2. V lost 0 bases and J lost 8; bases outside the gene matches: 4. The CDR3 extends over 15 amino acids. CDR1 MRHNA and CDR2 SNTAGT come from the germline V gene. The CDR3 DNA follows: TGTGCCAGCAGTGACTCGGCTAGCGGGGGCGATGAGCAGTTCTTC. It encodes CASSDSASGGDEQFF.

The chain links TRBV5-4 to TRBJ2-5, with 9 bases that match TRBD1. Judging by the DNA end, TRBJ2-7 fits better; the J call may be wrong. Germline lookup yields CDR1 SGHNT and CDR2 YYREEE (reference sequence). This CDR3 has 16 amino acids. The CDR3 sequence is CASSAPGTGRTYEQYF. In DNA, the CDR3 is TGTGCCAGCAGCGCCCCTGGGACAGGGCGAACCTACGAGCAGTACTTC.

CDR3 sequence reads: CASSPFGTGYTIGYEQYF. The DNA of the CDR3 is TGTGCCAGCTCACCTTTTGGGACAGGATATACAATCGGGTACGAGCAGTACTTC. The chain uses TRBV18 and TRBJ2-7, with 8 bases that match TRBD1. The germline gives CDR1 KGHSH, CDR2 LQKENI. This CDR3 is built from 18 residues. V lost 3 bases to trimming and J lost 4 bases; unmatched junction nucleotides: 17.

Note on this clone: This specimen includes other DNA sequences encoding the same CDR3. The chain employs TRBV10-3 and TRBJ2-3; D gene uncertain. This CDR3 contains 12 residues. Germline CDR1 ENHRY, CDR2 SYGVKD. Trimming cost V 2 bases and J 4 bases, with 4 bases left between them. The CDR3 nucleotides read TGTGCCATCAGTGAGGGCGCAGATACGCAGTATTTT. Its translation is CAISEGADTQYF.

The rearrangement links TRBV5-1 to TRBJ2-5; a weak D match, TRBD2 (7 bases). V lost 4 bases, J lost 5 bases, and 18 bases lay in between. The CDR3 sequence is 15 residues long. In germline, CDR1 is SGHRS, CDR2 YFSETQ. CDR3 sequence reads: CASSLLQGGGETQYF. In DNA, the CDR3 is TGCGCCAGCAGCCTTTTACAAGGGGGAGGGGAGACCCAGTACTTC.

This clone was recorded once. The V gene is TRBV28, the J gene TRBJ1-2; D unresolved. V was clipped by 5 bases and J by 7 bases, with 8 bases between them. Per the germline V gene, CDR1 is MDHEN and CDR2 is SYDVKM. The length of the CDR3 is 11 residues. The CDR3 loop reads CASSTHGGYTF. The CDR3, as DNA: TGTGCCAGCAGTACCCACGGTGGCTACACCTTC.

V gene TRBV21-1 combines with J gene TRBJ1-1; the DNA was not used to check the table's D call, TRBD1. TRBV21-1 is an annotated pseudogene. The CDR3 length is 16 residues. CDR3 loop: CASSNIAGQAGTEAFF. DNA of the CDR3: TGTGCCAGCAGCAACATCGCCGGACAGGCGGGCACTGAAGCTTTCTTT.

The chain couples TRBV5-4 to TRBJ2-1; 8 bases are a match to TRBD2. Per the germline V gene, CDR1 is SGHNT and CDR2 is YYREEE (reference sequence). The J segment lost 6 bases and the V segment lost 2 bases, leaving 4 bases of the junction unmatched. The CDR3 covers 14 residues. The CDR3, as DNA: TGTGCCAGCAGCTTAACCGGGACTAGCAATGAGCAGTTCTTC. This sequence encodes CASSLTGTSNEQFF.

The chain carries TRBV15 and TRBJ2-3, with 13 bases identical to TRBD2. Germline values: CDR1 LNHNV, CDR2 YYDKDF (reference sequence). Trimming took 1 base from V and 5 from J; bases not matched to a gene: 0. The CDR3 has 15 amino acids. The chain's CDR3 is CATSRGTSGRDTQYF. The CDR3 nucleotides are TGTGCCACCAGCAGAGGGACTAGCGGGAGAGATACGCAGTATTTT.

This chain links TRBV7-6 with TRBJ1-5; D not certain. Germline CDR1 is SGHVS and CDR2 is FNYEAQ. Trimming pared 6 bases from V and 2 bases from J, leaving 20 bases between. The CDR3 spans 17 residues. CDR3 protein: CASSFTTCDQGNQPQHF. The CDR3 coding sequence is TGTGCCAGCAGTTTTACCACTTGCGACCAGGGCAATCAGCCCCAGCATTTT. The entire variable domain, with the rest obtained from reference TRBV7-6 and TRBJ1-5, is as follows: GAGVSQSPRYKVTKRGQDVALRCDPISGHVSLYWYRQALGQGPEFLTYFNYEAQQDKSGLPNDRFSAERPEGSISTLTIQRTEQRDSAMYRCASSFTTCDQGNQPQHFGDGTRLSIL.

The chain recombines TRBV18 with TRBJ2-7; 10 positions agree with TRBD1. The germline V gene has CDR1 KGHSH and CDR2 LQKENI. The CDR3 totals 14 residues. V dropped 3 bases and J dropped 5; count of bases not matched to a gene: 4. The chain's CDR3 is CASSPGTGDNEQYF. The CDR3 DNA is TGTGCCAGCTCACCCGGGACAGGGGACAACGAGCAGTACTTC.

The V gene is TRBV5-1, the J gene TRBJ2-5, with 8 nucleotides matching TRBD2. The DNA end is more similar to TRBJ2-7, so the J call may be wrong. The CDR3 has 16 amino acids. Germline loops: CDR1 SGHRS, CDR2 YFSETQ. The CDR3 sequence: CASSIKPGLVFYEQYF. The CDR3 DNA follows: TGCGCCAGCAGCATTAAACCGGGACTAGTGTTCTACGAGCAGTACTTC.

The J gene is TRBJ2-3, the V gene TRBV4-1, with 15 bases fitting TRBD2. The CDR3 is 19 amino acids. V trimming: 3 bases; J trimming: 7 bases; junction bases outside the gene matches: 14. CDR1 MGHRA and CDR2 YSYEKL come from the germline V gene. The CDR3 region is CASSHPGLAGGPSLYTQYF. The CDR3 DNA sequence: TGCGCCAGCAGCCACCCGGGACTAGCGGGAGGCCCCTCTCTATATACGCAGTATTTT.

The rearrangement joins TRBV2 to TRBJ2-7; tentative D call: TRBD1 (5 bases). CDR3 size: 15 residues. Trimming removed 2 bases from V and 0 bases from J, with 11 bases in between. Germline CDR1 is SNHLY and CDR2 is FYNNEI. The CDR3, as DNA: TGTGCCAGCAGTGAATCGTTGGACAACTCCTACGAGCAGTACTTC. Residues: CASSESLDNSYEQYF. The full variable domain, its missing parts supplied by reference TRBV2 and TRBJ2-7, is EPEVTQTPSHQVTQMGQEVILRCVPISNHLYFYWYRQILGQKVEFLVSFYNNEISEKSEIFDDQFSVERPDGSNFTLKIRSTKLEDSAMYFCASSESLDNSYEQYFGPGTRLTVT.

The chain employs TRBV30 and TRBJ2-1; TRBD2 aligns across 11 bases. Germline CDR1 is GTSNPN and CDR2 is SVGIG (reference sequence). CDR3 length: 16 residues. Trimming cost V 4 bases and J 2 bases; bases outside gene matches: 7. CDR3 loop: CAWMGTSGKAYNEQFF. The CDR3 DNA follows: TGTGCCTGGATGGGGACTAGCGGAAAAGCCTACAATGAGCAGTTCTTC.

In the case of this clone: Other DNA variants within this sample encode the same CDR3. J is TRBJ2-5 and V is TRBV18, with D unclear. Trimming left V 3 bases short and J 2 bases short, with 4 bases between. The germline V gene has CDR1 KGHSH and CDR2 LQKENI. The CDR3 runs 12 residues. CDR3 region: CASSPGQETQYF. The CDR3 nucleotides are TGTGCCAGCTCACCGGGGCAAGAGACCCAGTACTTC.